Listed below are T cell receptor beta chains from one sample, sequenced in a study of cytomegalovirus exposure and HLA in healthy donors. Generated by immunoSEQ multiplex PCR, the TCRdb table keeps only in-frame clones and is missing some. The sample records 150,000 to 200,000 clones, roughly 84% being singletons. Sequencing used PBMCs. The receptors here all came from a male donor in good health and CMV-seronegative. Each CDR3 is given with its conserved first and last residue. The D gene is left open where the match is weak. Clone size is not always given. Where it is, it says once, few, many or a class for expanded clones.

v_call,j_call,clone_size,d_call,cdr3_nt,cdr3_aa
TRBV5-4,TRBJ2-2,.,TRBD1,TGTGCCAGCAGCTTGAGGACAGGTCACACCGGGGAGCTGTTTTTT,CASSLRTGHTGELFF
TRBV19,TRBJ1-3,.,TRBD1,TGTGCCAGTCAACAGGGGGCTGGAAACACCATATATTTT,CASQQGAGNTIYF
TRBV28,TRBJ1-1,.,.,TGTGCCAGCAGTTTGCAGGGGCCTCTAAAGACGGCTTTCTTT,CASSLQGPLKTAFF
TRBV27,TRBJ2-3,.,.,TGTGCCAGCAGTTTACAGGGGCGGAAAGATACGCAGTATTTT,CASSLQGRKDTQYF
TRBV7-9,TRBJ1-1,.,.,TGTGCCAGCAGCTTAGTTTTGGGGGCAGGGATGGGCACTGAAGCTTTCTTT,CASSLVLGAGMGTEAFF
TRBV19,TRBJ1-1,few,.,TGTGCCAGTAGTATCACAGGGATGAACACTGAAGCTTTCTTT,CASSITGMNTEAFF
TRBV18,TRBJ2-1,.,TRBD1,TGTGCCAGCTCTCGGACAGGGGGAAATTACAATGAGCAGTTCTTC,CASSRTGGNYNEQFF
TRBV27,TRBJ2-7,.,.,TGTGCCAGCAGTTTATTGGGGGCCGAGCAGTACTTC,CASSLLGAEQYF
TRBV6-5,TRBJ1-2,.,.,TGTGCCAGCAGTTACTCTACAGCCAGGCCAGGGGAGGGCTACACCTTC,CASSYSTARPGEGYTF
TRBV6-6,TRBJ1-6,.,.,TGTGCCAGCAGTTACTGGGCGTCACCCCTCCACTTT,CASSYWASPLHF
TRBV5-1,TRBJ2-3,once,.,TGCGCCAGCAGCCCGCCGGGACAACCAGACACAGATACGCAGTATTTT,CASSPPGQPDTDTQYF
TRBV5-1,TRBJ2-2,.,TRBD2,TGCGCCAGCAGCCGGCTAGCGGGGGGGCAAGGCACCGGGGAGCTGTTTTTT,CASSRLAGGQGTGELFF
TRBV16,TRBJ2-4,.,.,TGTGCCAGCAGCCAAGGTCCTACCGAACTGTACTTC,CASSQGPTELYF
TRBV4-2,TRBJ2-5,.,TRBD2,TGTGCCAGCAGCCAGTCGGCGCACCGGGAGGCAAAGACCCAGTACTTC,CASSQSAHREAKTQYF